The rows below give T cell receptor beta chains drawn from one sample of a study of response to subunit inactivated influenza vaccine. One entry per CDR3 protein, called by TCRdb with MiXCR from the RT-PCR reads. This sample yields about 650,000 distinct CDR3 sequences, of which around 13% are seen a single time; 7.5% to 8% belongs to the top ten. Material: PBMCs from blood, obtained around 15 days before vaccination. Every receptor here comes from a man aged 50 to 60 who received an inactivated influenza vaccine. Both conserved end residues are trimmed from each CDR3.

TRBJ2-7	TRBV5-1	ASSLATGTWFSYEQY
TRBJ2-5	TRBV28	ASSSWTGGGETQY
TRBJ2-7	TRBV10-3	AISGGVGQPYEQY
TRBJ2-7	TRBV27	ASSAETGEFHEQY
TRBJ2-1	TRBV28	ASTTLAGGPGEQF
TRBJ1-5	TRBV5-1	ASSLVGGSGQPQH
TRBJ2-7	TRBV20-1	SARETGQNEQY
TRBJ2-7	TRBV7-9	ASSLGRGGSYEQY
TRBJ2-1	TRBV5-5	ASSLVTSVGNEQF
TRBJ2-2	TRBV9	ASSVQSGIRPGELF
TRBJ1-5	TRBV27	ASRAGTSNQPQH
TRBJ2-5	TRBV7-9	ASSLTGLAAYQETQY
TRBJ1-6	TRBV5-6	ASSPRPGSPLH
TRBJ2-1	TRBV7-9	ASSPPREPYNEQF
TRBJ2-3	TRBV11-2	ASSLLSGGSTDTQY
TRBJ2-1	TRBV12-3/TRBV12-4	ASNREQDYEQF
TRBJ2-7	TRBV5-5	ASSLRATGNGEQY
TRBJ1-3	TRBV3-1	ASSQVRGGGNTIY
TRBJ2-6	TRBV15	ATSRTTGVGANVLT
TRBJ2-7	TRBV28	ASRGTPNEQY
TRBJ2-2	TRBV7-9	ASSFVGNTGELF
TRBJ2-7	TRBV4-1	ASSQSPGISYEQY
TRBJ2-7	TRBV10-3	AISERALRGYEQY
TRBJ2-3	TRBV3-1	ASSQLLQASTDTQY
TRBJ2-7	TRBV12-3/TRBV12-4	ASSLAGVAYEQY
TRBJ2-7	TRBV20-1	SANTPGQGNEQY
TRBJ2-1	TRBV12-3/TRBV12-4	ASSPPARGRRNEQF